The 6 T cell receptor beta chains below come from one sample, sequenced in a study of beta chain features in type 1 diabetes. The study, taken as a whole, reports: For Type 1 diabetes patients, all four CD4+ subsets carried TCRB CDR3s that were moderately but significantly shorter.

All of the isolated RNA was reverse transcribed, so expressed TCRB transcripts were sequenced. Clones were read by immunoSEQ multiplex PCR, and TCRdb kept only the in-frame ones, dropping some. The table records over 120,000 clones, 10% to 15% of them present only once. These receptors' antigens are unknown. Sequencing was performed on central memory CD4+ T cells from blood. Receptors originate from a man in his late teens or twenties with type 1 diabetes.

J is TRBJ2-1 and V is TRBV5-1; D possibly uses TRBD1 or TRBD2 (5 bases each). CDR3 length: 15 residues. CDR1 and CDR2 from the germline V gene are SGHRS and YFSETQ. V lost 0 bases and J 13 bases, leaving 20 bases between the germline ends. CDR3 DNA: TGCGCCAGCAGCTTGGCCGCAGACCATGGGGGTTACCAGTTCTTC. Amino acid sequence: CASSLAADHGGYQFF.

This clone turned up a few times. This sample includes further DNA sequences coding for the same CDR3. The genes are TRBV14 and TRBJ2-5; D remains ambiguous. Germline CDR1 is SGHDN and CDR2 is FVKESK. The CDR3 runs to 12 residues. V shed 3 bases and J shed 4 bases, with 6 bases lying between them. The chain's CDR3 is CASSHEVETQYF. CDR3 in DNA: TGTGCCAGCAGCCATGAAGTAGAGACCCAGTACTTC. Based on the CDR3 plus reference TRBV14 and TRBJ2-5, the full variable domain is EAGVTQFPSHSVIEKGQTVTLRCDPISGHDNLYWYRRVMGKEIKFLLHFVKESKQDESGMPNNRFLAERTGGTYSTLKVQPAELEDSGVYFCASSHEVETQYFGPGTRLLVL.

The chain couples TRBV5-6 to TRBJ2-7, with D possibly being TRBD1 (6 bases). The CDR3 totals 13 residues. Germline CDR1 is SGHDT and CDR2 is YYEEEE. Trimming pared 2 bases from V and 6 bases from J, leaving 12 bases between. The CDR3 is CASSFSTGPEQYF. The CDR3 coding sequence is TGTGCCAGCAGCTTTAGTACAGGGCCCGAGCAGTACTTC.

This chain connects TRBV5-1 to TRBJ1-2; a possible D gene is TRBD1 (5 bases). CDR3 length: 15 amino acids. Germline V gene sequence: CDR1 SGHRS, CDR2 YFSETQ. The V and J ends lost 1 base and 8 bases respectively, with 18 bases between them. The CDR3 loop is CASSLSYQQGSGYTF. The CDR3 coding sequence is TGCGCCAGCAGCTTGTCATATCAGCAGGGCTCAGGCTACACCTTC.

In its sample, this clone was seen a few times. The CDR3 loop reads CATLNRGGYWVTEAFF. As DNA, the CDR3 is TGTGCCACCCTCAATCGCGGGGGCTATTGGGTCACTGAAGCTTTCTTT. The chain recombines TRBV19 with TRBJ1-1, with a possible D match to TRBD1 (6 bases). V lost 10 bases and J lost 4, with 25 bases in between. This CDR3 contains 16 residues. The germline V gene encodes CDR1 LNHDA and CDR2 SQIVND (reference sequence).

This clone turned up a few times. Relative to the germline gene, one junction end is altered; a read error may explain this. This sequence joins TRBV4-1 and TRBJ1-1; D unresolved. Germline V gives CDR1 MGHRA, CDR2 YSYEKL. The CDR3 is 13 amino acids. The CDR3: CASSQESNLVRMF. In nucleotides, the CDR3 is TGCGCCAGCAGCCAAGAGTCGAATCTGGTCCGGATGTTT.